The rows below give T cell receptor beta chains drawn from one sample of a study of spatial heterogeneity in lung cancer. TCRdb used MiXCR to reprocess the 5' RACE reads, holding one entry per CDR3 protein. This table holds some 35,000 distinct CDR3 sequences, roughly 7.8% found once. Sample: PBMCs, taken at follow-up. All receptors come from a male donor with early-stage non-small cell lung cancer. Each CDR3 is given with its conserved first and last residue. The order of the fields is V gene, D gene, J gene, clone size, CDR3 DNA, CDR3 protein. A D gene is named only where the DNA matches it firmly. Not all rows give a size; the values are once, few, many and, for expanded clones, a class.

>TRBV6-6|NA|TRBJ2-2|many
TGTGCCAGCAGCTTACTAGCAGGGTCTCTCGCGAACACCGGGGAGCTGTTTTTT
CASSLLAGSLANTGELFF
>TRBV6-5|NA|TRBJ2-7|many
TGTGCCAGCCGCGGGACAAGCCAATACGAGCAGTACTTC
CASRGTSQYEQYF
>TRBV19|NA|TRBJ2-2|many
TGTGCCAGTAGTCCCCAGCCCGACTTCACCGGGGAGCTGTTTTTT
CASSPQPDFTGELFF
>TRBV5-6|NA|TRBJ1-2|few
TGTGCCAGCAGCTTGGCCAGGGCGGACTATGGCTACACCTTC
CASSLARADYGYTF
>TRBV5-1|NA|TRBJ1-5|many
TGCGCCAGCAGCTTAACAGGGCATAGCAATCAGCCCCAGCATTTT
CASSLTGHSNQPQHF
>TRBV7-6|TRBD2|TRBJ2-2|NA
TGTGCCAGCAGCTCGAGGCTAGCGGGGATACTACCGAACACCGGGGAGCTGTTTTTT
CASSSRLAGILPNTGELFF
>TRBV7-9|NA|TRBJ2-1|medium-sized
TGTGCCAGCAGCCCCCGAACAGGGGAGGGGTACAATGAGCAGTTCTTC
CASSPRTGEGYNEQFF
>TRBV29-1|TRBD1|TRBJ1-5|many
TGCAGCGTTGAAGTTGAGACAGGGGTTAGTGGCAATCAGCCCCAGCATTTT
CSVEVETGVSGNQPQHF
>TRBV7-9|TRBD1|TRBJ2-3|many
TGTGCCAGCGGACCGGGACAGGGGGTCACAGATACGCAGTATTTT
CASGPGQGVTDTQYF
>TRBV12-3/TRBV12-4|TRBD1|TRBJ1-6|many
TGTGCCAGCAGCGGACAGGGTTCGATGAATTCACCCCTCCACTTT
CASSGQGSMNSPLHF
>TRBV3-1|NA|TRBJ1-2|many
TGTGCCAGCAGCCGGCGGGACACCTCTAACTATGGCTACACCTTC
CASSRRDTSNYGYTF
>TRBV10-3|NA|TRBJ2-3|few
TGTGCCATCAGTGGCACAGGGTTCACAGATACGCAGTATTTT
CAISGTGFTDTQYF
>TRBV12-3/TRBV12-4|NA|TRBJ2-5|many
TGTGCCAGCAGTTTCAACGGGGAAGAGACCCAGTACTTC
CASSFNGEETQYF
>TRBV7-8|NA|TRBJ2-4|many
TGTGCCAGCAGCTTAGTGGCGGGTGGCATTCAGTACTTC
CASSLVAGGIQYF
>TRBV7-9|NA|TRBJ1-2|many
TGTGCCAGCAGCCCCGTGGGGGGGGCGGAGGGCTACACCTTC
CASSPVGGAEGYTF
>TRBV6-1|NA|TRBJ1-1|many
TGTGCCAGCAGGTATACAGAGAACACTGAAGCTTTCTTT
CASRYTENTEAFF
>TRBV7-9|TRBD1|TRBJ2-3|many
TGTGCCAGCAGCTCGGACAGGGTCACAGATACGCAGTATTTT
CASSSDRVTDTQYF